This entry describes one TCR beta chain. V lost 2 bases to trimming and J lost 2 bases, with 10 bases between them. This CDR3 spans 14 amino acids. Germline V lookup: CDR1 MNHEY, CDR2 SMNVEV (reference sequence). The data derive from a study of T cells in Graves' hyperthyroidism and ophthalmopathy. Exclusion followed for patients with uncontrolled infection, other autoimmune disease, pregnancy or lactation. Amplified TCR beta CDR3 regions came from RNA transcripts. A set of HTBI primers served as the primers for a first-round RT-PCR of the TCR CDR3. TCRdb analysed the multiplex PCR reads with MiXCR anew, one entry per CDR3 protein. Among roughly 840,000 distinct CDR3 sequences, around 39% were seen once, and the ten largest hold more than 7%.

The J gene is TRBJ2-7, the V gene TRBV27; D perhaps matches TRBD1 (6 bases). The material sequenced was blood. The receptor's source is a young man with Graves' hyperthyroidism. CDR3 residues: CASSLKGGAYEQYF. In nucleotides, the CDR3 is TGTGCCAGCAGTTTAAAAGGGGGAGCCTACGAGCAGTACTTC.